A selection of T cell receptor beta chains follows, all from one sample in a study of beta chain features in type 1 diabetes. Repertoires were generated with immunoSEQ multiplex PCR, while TCRdb's copy carries only in-frame clones and drops some. The sample consists of about 370,000 clones, over 13% of them appearing once. Sequencing was performed on naive CD4+ T cells from blood. These receptors originate from a woman aged 18 to 35 in good health. Each CDR3 is given with its conserved first and last residue. D genes are given only for firm matches. Rows may omit the clone size; those that give it use once, few, many or a size class.

clone size	V gene	J gene	D gene	CDR3 protein	CDR3 DNA
NA	TRBV4-2	TRBJ2-2	NA	CASSQGPAGELFF	TGTGCCAGCAGCCAAGGGCCTGCCGGGGAGCTGTTTTTT
few	TRBV5-6	TRBJ2-7	NA	CASSLQGGGYEQYF	TGTGCCAGCAGCTTGCAGGGGGGAGGCTACGAGCAGTACTTC
NA	TRBV20-1	TRBJ2-3	NA	CRAVLRDTQYF	TGCAGGGCCGTACTACGAGATACGCAGTATTTT
NA	TRBV4-2	TRBJ2-3	NA	CASSQDAAASTDTQYF	TGTGCCAGCAGCCAAGACGCAGCGGCTAGCACAGATACGCAGTATTTT
NA	TRBV30	TRBJ2-1	NA	CAWSVLYNEQFF	TGTGCCTGGAGTGTACTGTACAATGAGCAGTTCTTC
NA	TRBV7-9	TRBJ2-1	NA	CASNVAPYNEQFF	TGTGCCAGCAACGTGGCCCCCTACAATGAGCAGTTCTTC
NA	TRBV29-1	TRBJ1-1	NA	CSVGLLTEAFF	TGCAGCGTTGGTTTATTGACTGAAGCTTTCTTT
few	TRBV7-2	TRBJ1-1	NA	CASSLDRVSAEAFF	TGTGCCAGCAGCTTAGACAGGGTCTCAGCCGAAGCTTTCTTT
NA	TRBV6-5	TRBJ2-7	NA	CASSYGVRYEQYF	TGTGCCAGCAGTTACGGAGTGCGCTACGAGCAGTACTTC
NA	TRBV5-4	TRBJ2-5	TRBD2	CASRREGQETQYF	TGTGCCAGCCGACGGGAGGGCCAAGAGACCCAGTACTTC
NA	TRBV6-6	TRBJ2-1	NA	CASGERAHNEQFF	TGTGCCAGCGGTGAGAGGGCCCACAATGAGCAGTTCTTC
few	TRBV29-1	TRBJ2-3	TRBD1	CSVAVGQGTDTQYF	TGCAGCGTTGCCGTGGGACAGGGGACAGATACGCAGTATTTT